Following are 3 T cell receptor beta chains from one sample sequenced in a study of cytomegalovirus exposure and HLA in healthy donors. Primers included in the PCR were 60 Vbeta and 13 Jbeta primers. Measured with immunoSEQ multiplex PCR; TCRdb has only the in-frame clones, and not every one. The data contain approximately 170,000 clones, about three quarters of them singletons. The sample was PBMCs. The receptors shown here come from a female donor in good health and CMV-seronegative.

The rearrangement links TRBV6-5 to TRBJ2-3; D is unresolved. The CDR3 totals 11 residues. Trimming took 9 bases from V and 4 from J, leaving 8 bases between them. Germline CDR1 is MNHEY and CDR2 is SVGAGI. CDR3 residues: CASSSSDTQYF. The CDR3 DNA sequence: TGTGCCAGTTCCTCTTCAGATACGCAGTATTTT.

This chain's CDR3 is CASSTYRGQIVGYTF. The CDR3 DNA sequence: TGTGCCAGCAGTACCTACAGGGGGCAGATTGTTGGCTACACCTTC. The J gene is TRBJ1-2, the V gene TRBV27; TRBD1 matches 9 bases. The germline gives CDR1 MNHEY, CDR2 SMNVEV (reference sequence). V was pared by 5 bases and J by 7 bases, with 11 bases of the junction left unmatched. The CDR3 runs 15 residues.

This chain links TRBV4-1 with TRBJ2-1, with 9 bases fitting TRBD2. The junction had 8 bases not matched to a gene; V was cut back by 5 bases and J by 3 bases. Germline V gene lookup returns CDR1 MGHRA and CDR2 YSYEKL. The CDR3 has 16 residues. CDR3: CASSTQTSGLYNEQFF. The CDR3 DNA reads as TGCGCCAGCAGCACCCAGACTAGCGGACTCTACAATGAGCAGTTCTTC.